This entry describes one T cell receptor (beta chain). The CDR3 consists of 11 residues. Germline lookup yields CDR1 SQVTM and CDR2 ANQGSEA. The data are from a study of blood T cell repertoires in COVID-19. Across the whole study: The origin of the acute and convalescent COVID-19 samples was the United States, Italy and Spain.

Original handling: Amplified reference gene primers provided the basis for estimating nucleated cell counts. Some clones are missing from TCRdb's copy, which holds only in-frame ones; the method was immunoSEQ multiplex PCR. D and trimming were read from the DNA, whereas the V and J calls and clone size are those reported in that table. The data contain more than 85,000 clones, roughly four fifths of them singletons. The TCR was taken from a woman aged 70-85 years with acute or convalescent COVID-19. Material for sequencing was peripheral blood. The chain has TRBV29-1 and TRBJ1-2; D gene uncertain. The CDR3 reads CNANSEYGYTF. The CDR3 DNA follows: TGCAACGCCAACAGTGAATATGGCTACACCTTC.